This T cell receptor beta chain derives from a study of T cell responses to AZD1222 COVID-19 vaccine. Study-wide points: In all cases, repertoires were sampled only after the peak T cell response. Clonal diversity was possibly underestimated, and white British individuals and females predominated among donors.

In the case of this clone: No antigen is known for it.

TCRdb's copy holds only in-frame clones and misses some; the assay was immunoSEQ multiplex PCR. The sample has around 130,000 clones, 88% seen once. V was cut by 6 bases and J by 3 bases, with 3 bases left in between. Germline CDR1 and CDR2: LGHDT and YNNKEL (reference sequence). CDR3 length: 11 amino acids. This receptor was identified in an adult in good health. The material was peripheral blood, obtained on day 0 of AZD1222 vaccination. This chain joins TRBV3-1 (or the pseudogene TRBV3-2) and TRBJ2-1; D gene unclear. The chain's CDR3 is CASSHYNEQFF. The CDR3 coding sequence is TGTGCCAGCAGTCACTACAATGAGCAGTTCTTC.